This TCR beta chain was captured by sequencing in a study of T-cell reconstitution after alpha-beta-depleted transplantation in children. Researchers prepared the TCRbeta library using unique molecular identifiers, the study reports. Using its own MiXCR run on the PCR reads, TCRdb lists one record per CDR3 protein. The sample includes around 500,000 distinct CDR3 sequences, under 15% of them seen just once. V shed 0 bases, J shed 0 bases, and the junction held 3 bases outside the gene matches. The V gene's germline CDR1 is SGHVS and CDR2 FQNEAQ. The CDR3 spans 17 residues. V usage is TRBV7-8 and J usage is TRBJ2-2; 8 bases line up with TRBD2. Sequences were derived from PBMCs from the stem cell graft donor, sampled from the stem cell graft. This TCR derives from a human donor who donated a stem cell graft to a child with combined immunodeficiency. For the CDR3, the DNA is TGTGCCAGCAGCTTAGCGGGACTAGTGACGAACACCGGGGAGCTGTTTTTT. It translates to CASSLAGLVTNTGELFF. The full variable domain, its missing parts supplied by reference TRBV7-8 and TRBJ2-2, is GAGVSQSPRYKVAKRGQDVALRCDPISGHVSLFWYQQALGQGPEFLTYFQNEAQLDKSGLPSDRFFAERPEGSVSTLKIQRTQQEDSAVYLCASSLAGLVTNTGELFFGEGSRLTVL.